Below are 28 T cell receptor beta chains sequenced from a single sample in a study of coeliac disease. Using immunoSEQ multiplex PCR, the repertoire was profiled, and TCRdb retains in-frame clones only, with some absent. The sample has some 1,300 clones; around three fifths are singletons. Sequenced sample: intraepithelial lymphocytes from the gut. These receptors were collected from a man between 65 and 79 years old without celiac disease.

The sample holds a few counts of this clone. CDR3 nucleotides: TGTGCCAGCAGCAGCGGGACTCTTTTCACAGATACGCAGTATTTT. As protein: CASSSGTLFTDTQYF. The chain employs TRBV9 and TRBJ2-3; 7 nucleotides align to TRBD2. There are 15 residues in the CDR3. Germline loops: CDR1 SGDLS, CDR2 YYNGEE. Trimming cost V 4 bases and J 2 bases; bases outside gene matches: 7.

In this sample, this clone turned up a few times. V gene TRBV9 combines with J gene TRBJ2-3, with a weak D call TRBD2 (5 bases). The CDR3 consists of 14 residues. V lost 3 bases and J 2 bases, leaving 10 bases between the germline ends. The germline gives CDR1 SGDLS, CDR2 YYNGEE. CDR3 amino acids: CASSGTLFTDTQYF. In DNA form, the CDR3 reads TGTGCCAGCAGCGGGACTCTTTTCACAGATACGCAGTATTTT.

This sequence joins TRBV7-8 and TRBJ2-2, with TRBD2 matching over 8 bases. The CDR3 has 18 residues. V dropped 5 bases and J dropped 5; count of bases not matched to a gene: 16. Germline CDR1 and CDR2: SGHVS and FQNEAQ. In DNA, the CDR3 is TGTGCCAGCAGCCTCGCCAGCGGGGGCCCGCCGGGTACCGGGGAGCTGTTTTTT. It translates to CASSLASGGPPGTGELFF.

This chain joins TRBV2 and TRBJ1-5; 7 bases agree with TRBD1. CDR1 is SNHLY and CDR2 is FYNNEI in the germline V gene. With V trimmed by 4 bases and J by 1 base, 4 bases remained unmatched. The CDR3 is 15 amino acids. The CDR3 sequence is CASSVRGQSNQPQHF. CDR3 bases: TGTGCCAGCAGTGTTAGGGGGCAGAGCAATCAGCCCCAGCATTTT.

This rearrangement joins TRBV7-8 to TRBJ1-2; 8 bases agree with TRBD1. V gave up 5 bases and J gave up 2 bases; unmatched junction bases: 13. This CDR3 region has 17 residues. CDR1 and CDR2 from the germline V gene are SGHVS and FQNEAQ. DNA for the CDR3: TGTGCCAGCAGCGAGGGATATTGGGACAGGAAAAACTATGGCTACACCTTC. Residues: CASSEGYWDRKNYGYTF.

The CDR3 protein is CATSREDRRYGYTF. CDR3 in DNA: TGTGCCACCAGCAGAGAGGACAGGCGCTATGGCTACACCTTC. The chain is built from TRBV15 and TRBJ1-2; 7 nucleotides match TRBD1. This CDR3 comprises 14 residues. In germline, CDR1 is LNHNV, CDR2 YYDKDF (reference sequence). V lost 0 bases and J lost 4; bases outside the gene matches: 2.

The chain is built from TRBV5-1 and TRBJ2-7; D is perhaps TRBD1 (6 bases). The CDR3 loop spans 15 amino acids. Germline assignment: CDR1 SGHRS and CDR2 YFSETQ. Trimming shortened V by 4 bases and J by 2 bases, and 16 bases separated the two germline ends. The CDR3 bases are TGCGCCAGCAGCCTACAGGGAAGGGGAGCCTACGAGCAGTACTTC. This codes for CASSLQGRGAYEQYF.

Here the CDR3 DNA reads TGTGCCAGCAGTTTAGGAGGGGAGGGCACTGAAGCTTTCTTT. Translating gives CASSLGGEGTEAFF. This chain links TRBV28 with TRBJ1-1; perhaps TRBD1 as D (5 bases). With 2 bases removed from V and 4 bases from J, the gap between germline ends came to 11 bases. The CDR3 consists of 14 residues. Germline CDR1 MDHEN, CDR2 SYDVKM.

Sample share makes this clone large. The rearrangement uses TRBV7-8 and TRBJ2-7; 8 bases map to TRBD1. The CDR3 contains 13 residues. V dropped 5 bases and J dropped 6; count of bases not matched to a gene: 6. Germline values: CDR1 SGHVS, CDR2 FQNEAQ. CDR3 residues: CASSHGQGGEQYF. The CDR3, as DNA: TGTGCCAGCAGCCACGGACAGGGAGGCGAGCAGTACTTC.

By its share, this clone is large. V usage is TRBV7-9 and J usage is TRBJ2-7, with 7 bases lining up with TRBD1. CDR1 SEHNR and CDR2 FQNEAQ come from the germline V gene (reference sequence). The CDR3 consists of 15 residues. The junction had 7 bases not matched to a gene; V was cut back by 2 bases and J by 3 bases. CDR3 DNA sequence: TGTGCCAGCAGCTTAAGCTTTGGGACAGACTACGAGCAGTACTTC. Its protein product is CASSLSFGTDYEQYF.

V usage is TRBV19 and J usage is TRBJ2-7, with D possibly TRBD1 on 6 matching bases. The CDR3 is 14 amino acids. The germline gives CDR1 LNHDA, CDR2 SQIVND (reference sequence). The V gene lost 6 bases and the J gene lost 0 bases, with 12 bases spanning the gap. The CDR3 nucleotides are TGTGCCAGTAGCGACAGGCCGAACTCCTACGAGCAGTACTTC. Protein sequence: CASSDRPNSYEQYF. Using reference TRBV19 and TRBJ2-7 for the parts outside the CDR3, the full variable domain is DGGITQSPKYLFRKEGQNVTLSCEQNLNHDAMYWYRQDPGQGLRLIYYSQIVNDFQKGDIAEGYSVSREKKESFPLTVTSAQKNPTAFYLCASSDRPNSYEQYFGPGTRLTVT.

V is TRBV7-2 and J is TRBJ1-2; 12 bases line up with TRBD1. This CDR3 is 16 amino acids long. With 5 bases clipped from V and 4 bases from J, the junction kept 8 bases outside the gene matches. Germline lookup yields CDR1 SGHTA and CDR2 FQGNSA. CDR3 sequence reads: CASSAGTGGEGYGYTF. The DNA for the CDR3 is TGTGCCAGCAGCGCAGGGACAGGGGGCGAGGGCTATGGCTACACCTTC.

The V gene is TRBV27, the J gene TRBJ1-4; 7 bases align to TRBD1. The ends lost 4 bases at V and 0 bases at J; junction bases unmatched: 2. Germline V lookup: CDR1 MNHEY, CDR2 SMNVEV (reference sequence). CDR3 length equals 15 residues. CDR3 residues: CASSSQGATNEKLFF. The CDR3 coding sequence is TGTGCCAGCAGTTCCCAGGGGGCAACTAATGAAAAACTGTTTTTT.

This rearrangement joins TRBV7-9 to TRBJ1-2; D call uncertain. Trimming left V 3 bases short and J 8 bases short, with 10 bases between. The length of the CDR3 is 12 residues. Germline V gene sequence: CDR1 SEHNR, CDR2 FQNEAQ (reference sequence). DNA of the CDR3: TGTGCCAGCAGCTTGTTCACAGAGGGCTACACCTTC. Protein product: CASSLFTEGYTF. Full variable domain (rest looked up from reference TRBV7-9 and TRBJ1-2): DTGVSQNPRHKITKRGQNVTFRCDPISEHNRLYWYRQTLGQGPEFLTYFQNEAQLEKSRLLSDRFSAERPKGSFSTLEIQRTEQGDSAMYLCASSLFTEGYTFGSGTRLTVV.

The chain joins TRBV7-2 to TRBJ2-7; D call uncertain. Germline V CDR1 and CDR2: SGHTA, FQGNSA. CDR3 length equals 11 residues. Trimming cost V 1 base and J 6 bases, with 4 bases left between them. The CDR3, as DNA: TGTGCCAGCAGCTTAGGGCCCGAGCAGTACTTC. It encodes CASSLGPEQYF.

The V gene is TRBV14, the J gene TRBJ1-2; the D is unclear. Germline V gene sequence: CDR1 SGHDN, CDR2 FVKESK. The CDR3 consists of 16 residues. Trimming took off 4 bases at V and 0 bases at J, with 15 bases between the two ends. CDR3 sequence: CASSPSGKRANYGYTF. Written as DNA, the CDR3 is TGTGCCAGCAGCCCGTCCGGGAAGAGGGCTAACTATGGCTACACCTTC.

The chain employs TRBV7-8 and TRBJ2-5, with a weak D call TRBD2 (7 bases). Per the germline V gene, CDR1 is SGHVS and CDR2 is FQNEAQ. Trimming left V 5 bases short and J 7 bases short, with 17 bases between. This CDR3 contains 14 residues. For the CDR3, the DNA is TGTGCCAGCAGCCAGTGGGGGGGGGCGGGGACCCAGTACTTC. Encoded protein: CASSQWGGAGTQYF.

The V gene is TRBV7-8, the J gene TRBJ1-2, with D perhaps matching TRBD1 (5 bases). V shed 5 bases and J shed 4 bases, with 8 bases lying between them. CDR3 length equals 12 residues. Germline assignment: CDR1 SGHVS and CDR2 FQNEAQ. The CDR3 spells CASSLTGYGYTF. The DNA for the CDR3 is TGTGCCAGCAGCCTAACAGGCTATGGCTACACCTTC.

The chain joins TRBV2 to TRBJ1-5; no clear D gene. CDR3 length equals 13 residues. The ends were cut back, 9 bases at V and 2 bases at J, with 11 bases in the middle. Germline V lookup: CDR1 SNHLY, CDR2 FYNNEI. CDR3 loop: CASSRQGNQPQHF. Written as DNA, the CDR3 is TGTGCCAGTTCCCGGCAGGGCAATCAGCCCCAGCATTTT.

This clone showed up just once. The J gene is TRBJ2-1, the V gene TRBV11-2; 8 nucleotides line up with TRBD1. The CDR3 extends over 13 amino acids. The V segment lost 5 bases and the J segment 7 bases; nucleotides outside the gene matches: 4. In germline, CDR1 is SGHAT, CDR2 FQNNGV. For the CDR3, the DNA is TGTGCCAGCAGCGCGCGACAGGGGAATGAGCAGTTCTTC. Translation: CASSARQGNEQFF. The entire variable domain, with the rest obtained from reference TRBV11-2 and TRBJ2-1, is as follows: EAGVAQSPRYKIIEKRQSVAFWCNPISGHATLYWYQQILGQGPKLLIQFQNNGVVDDSQLPKDRFSAERLKGVDSTLKIQPAKLEDSAVYLCASSARQGNEQFFGPGTRLTVL.

The J gene is TRBJ1-2, the V gene TRBV6-1; the D is unclear. V was trimmed by 5 bases and J by 7 bases, leaving 14 bases between them. The CDR3 has 13 amino acids. Germline assignment: CDR1 MNHNS and CDR2 SASEGT. CDR3 in amino acids: CASSTGESGGYTF. In DNA form, the CDR3 reads TGTGCCAGCAGTACCGGGGAGTCGGGTGGCTACACCTTC.

The chain has TRBV6-5 and TRBJ1-3, with D unresolved. Germline V CDR1 and CDR2: MNHEY, SVGAGI. The length of the CDR3 is 13 residues. V was pared by 4 bases and J by 2 bases, with 6 bases between. The DNA for the CDR3 is TGTGCCAGCAGTTTTACAGCTGGAAACACCATATATTTT. This sequence encodes CASSFTAGNTIYF.

The chain joins TRBV28 to TRBJ1-6; a possible D gene is TRBD1 (5 bases). Trimming shortened V by 6 bases and J by 7 bases, and 16 bases separated the two germline ends. Germline V CDR1 and CDR2: MDHEN, SYDVKM. CDR3 length equals 15 residues. The CDR3 region has the DNA TGTGCCAGCAGGTCCGGACAAGTCCCCAATTCACCCCTCCACTTT. It is translated as CASRSGQVPNSPLHF.

The chain combines TRBV11-2 with TRBJ2-3; 10 bases are shared with TRBD2. The CDR3 extends over 14 amino acids. Looked up from germline, CDR1 is SGHAT and CDR2 is FQNNGV. The ends lost 7 bases at V and 2 bases at J; junction bases unmatched: 3. CDR3 bases: TGTGCCAGCACCCTAGCGGGGGCCACAGATACGCAGTATTTT. Translated, it gives CASTLAGATDTQYF.

The chain uses TRBV28 and TRBJ1-2, with TRBD1 matching over 8 bases. This CDR3 spans 14 amino acids. Germline V CDR1 and CDR2: MDHEN, SYDVKM. V was clipped by 3 bases and J by 5 bases; unmatched bases: 5. For the CDR3, the DNA is TGTGCCAGCAGTTTCGTAGACAGGGGATATGGCTACACCTTC. It translates to CASSFVDRGYGYTF.

The rearrangement joins TRBV7-2 to TRBJ1-5; D is undetermined. The CDR3 is 15 amino acids. The germline CDR1 and CDR2 sequences are SGHTA and FQGNSA. The V end was cut by 5 bases, the J end by 1 base, with 12 bases between. The CDR3 DNA sequence: TGTGCCAGCAGCACCACCCCCAGAAGCAATCAGCCCCAGCATTTT. Encoded protein: CASSTTPRSNQPQHF.

The chain is built from TRBV6-5 and TRBJ1-2; 7 bases are a match to TRBD1. V shed 6 bases and J 7 bases; nucleotides not matched to a gene: 8. The CDR3 has 13 residues. CDR1 is MNHEY, CDR2 SVGAGI, per germline. CDR3 loop: CASSPDRVGGYTF. DNA of the CDR3: TGTGCCAGCAGCCCTGACAGGGTTGGTGGCTACACCTTC.

In DNA, the CDR3 is TGCGCCAGCAGCTTGGCGGCGACTAGCGGGGGGCCCACCGGGGAGCTGTTTTTT. Protein product: CASSLAATSGGPTGELFF. The chain links TRBV5-1 to TRBJ2-2, with 13 nucleotides matching TRBD2. The germline V gene has CDR1 SGHRS and CDR2 YFSETQ. The CDR3 is 18 amino acids. The trim removed 0 bases at V and 4 bases at J, leaving 6 bases unmatched.